Listed here are 25 T cell receptor beta chains from one sample, sequenced in a study of blood T cells in healthy people across ages. Sample-barcoded 5' priming and a J-beta primer mix drove a second PCR of about 7 to 11 cycles. TCRdb called the 5' RACE reads again in MiXCR, with one record for every CDR3 protein. The repertoire consists of some 690,000 distinct CDR3 sequences, with over 20% occurring once and the leading ten covering roughly 22%. The sample comprised blood. Receptors were obtained from a man between 65 and 85 years old in good health.

The chain uses TRBV5-5 and TRBJ1-4; no definite D call. This CDR3 spans 14 amino acids. CDR1 and CDR2 (germline): SGHKS, YYEKEE (reference sequence). Trimming pared 1 base from V and 0 bases from J, leaving 4 bases between. Here the CDR3 DNA reads TGTGCCAGCAGCTTGATCTCAACTAATGAAAAACTGTTTTTT. As protein: CASSLISTNEKLFF.

This clonotype was seen only a few times. The chain has TRBV28 and TRBJ2-1, with D possibly TRBD2 on 6 matching bases. The DNA matches TRBJ2-7 better at its end, which makes the J call doubtful. Germline-derived CDR1 and CDR2 are MDHEN and SYDVKM. The CDR3 is 16 amino acids. This chain's CDR3 is CASSFTLRDLLCEQYF. CDR3 DNA sequence: TGTGCCAGCAGTTTTACACTGCGGGACCTGCTCTGCGAGCAGTACTTC.

This clonotype was detected a few times. The chain links TRBV6-5 to TRBJ2-1; 7 bases align to TRBD1. The V segment lost 7 bases and the J segment 0 bases; nucleotides outside the gene matches: 6. Germline CDR1 MNHEY, CDR2 SVGAGI. CDR3 length: 15 residues. The CDR3 region has the DNA TGTGCCAGCACCTTGGACAGGAGCTCCTACAATGAGCAGTTCTTC. Amino acids: CASTLDRSSYNEQFF.

This sequence joins TRBV21-1 and TRBJ1-2. TRBV21-1 is given as a pseudogene. The CDR3 sequence is 12 residues long. The CDR3 sequence: CATSDGDYGYTF. The CDR3, as DNA: TGTGCCACCTCGGACGGCGATTATGGCTACACCTTC.

V and J are TRBV10-1 and TRBJ2-2, with unresolved D. Trimming took off 4 bases at V and 4 bases at J, with 7 bases between the two ends. CDR1 and CDR2 (germline): WNHNN, SYGVQD (reference sequence). CDR3 size: 13 residues. This chain's CDR3 is CASSVDFTGELFF. CDR3 coding DNA: TGCGCCAGCAGTGTAGATTTCACCGGGGAGCTGTTTTTT.

The table lists this clonotype with many counts. The chain employs TRBV7-2 and TRBJ2-3; D uncertain. Looked up from germline, CDR1 is SGHTA and CDR2 is FQGNSA. This CDR3 comprises 18 residues. The V end lost 2 bases, the J end lost 4 bases, and 22 bases lay between the germline ends. The CDR3 coding sequence is TGTGCCAGCAGCTTAAGGCCCAGCCCCAGCGAGGCGGCAGATACGCAGTATTTT. Protein product: CASSLRPSPSEAADTQYF.

This clonotype was found many times. The V and J genes are TRBV12-3 or TRBV12-4 and TRBJ1-1; D unresolved. The CDR3 covers 13 residues. Deletions cut 2 bases from V and 0 bases from J, with 4 bases between. CDR3 nucleotide sequence: TGTGCCAGCAGTTTAATAGTGAACACTGAAGCTTTCTTT. Translated, it gives CASSLIVNTEAFF.

This clonotype was seen ten or more times. The V gene is TRBV5-1, the J gene TRBJ2-5, with 14 bases aligning to TRBD2. V lost 5 bases and J lost 4; bases outside the gene matches: 7. The CDR3 has 16 residues. CDR1 and CDR2 from the germline V gene are SGHRS and YFSETQ. The CDR3 here is CASRSGLAGGLETQYF. The CDR3 nucleotides are TGCGCCAGCAGGAGCGGACTAGCGGGAGGCTTAGAGACCCAGTACTTC.

The chain combines TRBV7-6 with TRBJ1-4, with D maybe TRBD1 (6 bases). The CDR3 spans 14 residues. Between the trimmed V and J ends, which lost 7 bases and 6 bases, there was a span of 15 bases. CDR1 is SGHVS, CDR2 FNYEAQ, per germline. CDR3 region: CASTLGGRDEKLFF. Here the CDR3 DNA reads TGTGCCAGCACCCTGGGGGGGCGCGATGAAAAACTGTTTTTT.

This clonotype occurred many times. V gene TRBV9 combines with J gene TRBJ1-2; TRBD1 aligns across 8 bases. Germline CDR1 SGDLS, CDR2 YYNGEE. This CDR3 comprises 13 residues. Trimming at V came to 0 bases and at J to 6 bases, leaving 1 base not matched to a gene. The CDR3 nucleotides read TGTGCCAGCAGCGTAGCACAGGGGGATGGCTACACCTTC. It translates to CASSVAQGDGYTF.

The CDR3 DNA reads TGTGCCACCAGTGATGCCGGGACAGCAAAAGAGACCCAGTACTTC. Translating gives CATSDAGTAKETQYF. This sequence joins TRBV24-1 and TRBJ2-5; 7 bases match TRBD1. The CDR3 is 15 amino acids. CDR1 and CDR2 (germline): KGHDR, SFDVKD. V was pared by 3 bases and J by 3 bases, with 6 bases of the junction left unmatched.

In this sample, this clonotype turned up a few times. At one boundary the junction diverges from the germline segment, which might be a read error. The chain links TRBV7-9 to TRBJ2-2; 9 bases align to TRBD1. CDR3 length equals 17 residues. CDR1 and CDR2 (germline): SEHNR, FQNEAQ (reference sequence). The CDR3 DNA reads TGTGCCGGCAGCTTGGGAACGGGGACAGGGAGCACCGGGGAGCTGTTTTTT. The encoded protein is CAGSLGTGTGSTGELFF.

The rearrangement uses TRBV11-2 and TRBJ2-5; D not certain. The J call may be incorrect, as the DNA end agrees better with TRBJ2-7. Germline V gives CDR1 SGHAT, CDR2 FQNNGV. The CDR3 has 17 amino acids. As DNA, the CDR3 is TGTGCCAGCAGCCTAAGGAGTCGGCAGTGGGTCTCCTACGAGCAGTACTTC. It encodes CASSLRSRQWVSYEQYF.

V usage is TRBV7-2 and J usage is TRBJ2-3; no definite D call. The V and J ends lost 3 bases and 2 bases respectively, with 15 bases between them. Germline lookup yields CDR1 SGHTA and CDR2 FQGNSA. This CDR3 is built from 16 residues. Written as DNA, the CDR3 is TGTGCCAGCAGCTTCCACCACGCAAGCCCCACAGATACGCAGTATTTT. As protein: CASSFHHASPTDTQYF.

The sample holds a few counts of this clonotype. The chain joins TRBV5-1 to TRBJ2-4; 12 positions agree with TRBD1. The ends lost 0 bases at V and 12 bases at J; junction bases unmatched: 4. The germline CDR1 and CDR2 sequences are SGHRS and YFSETQ. The CDR3 consists of 14 residues. CDR3 DNA sequence: TGCGCCAGCAGCTTGGAGGGACAGGGGGCTCGTCAGTACTTC. Its translation: CASSLEGQGARQYF.

This clonotype was detected only a few times. J is TRBJ2-6 and V is TRBV9; the D is unclear. With 4 bases removed from V and 3 bases from J, the gap between germline ends came to 11 bases. In germline, CDR1 is SGDLS, CDR2 YYNGEE. The CDR3 spans 15 residues. CDR3 region: CASSPNFGGANVLTF. CDR3 bases: TGTGCCAGCAGCCCCAACTTTGGTGGGGCCAACGTCCTGACTTTC.

As to this clonotype: One end of the junction does not line up with germline, which may come from a read error. The V call is TRBV3-1, the J call TRBJ1-4; D is uncertain. The CDR3 extends over 11 amino acids. Germline V gene sequence: CDR1 LGHDT, CDR2 YNNKEL (reference sequence). CDR3 sequence (DNA): TGTGCCAGCAGCCAATATGAGGTCTACCTTTTT. Its translation is CASSQYEVYLF. Full variable domain (missing parts from reference TRBV3-1 and TRBJ1-4): DTAVSQTPKYLVTQMGNDKSIKCEQNLGHDTMYWYKQDSKKFLKIMFSYNNKELIINETVPNRFSPKSPDKAHLNLHINSLELGDSAVYFCASSQYEVYLFGSGTQLSVL.

The chain uses TRBV20-1 and TRBJ2-4; D is unclear. The length of the CDR3 is 18 residues. Germline loops: CDR1 DFQATT, CDR2 SNEGSKA (reference sequence). V was cut by 0 bases and J by 0 bases, with 18 bases left in between. The CDR3 sequence is CSARDFRGDNIAKNIQYF. The CDR3 DNA is TGCAGTGCTAGAGATTTTCGTGGAGATAATATAGCCAAAAACATTCAGTACTTC.

This clonotype was recorded a few times. The chain couples TRBV30 to TRBJ1-2; no firm D call. The CDR3 is 11 residues long. Germline V gene data show CDR1 as GTSNPN and CDR2 as SVGIG (reference sequence). The germline V and J ends were trimmed by 4 bases and 13 bases, with 16 bases remaining between them. The CDR3 sequence is CAWIEVGWSTF. DNA of the CDR3: TGTGCCTGGATAGAAGTGGGTTGGAGCACCTTC. Supplemented by reference TRBV30 and TRBJ1-2, the full variable domain reads SQTIHQWPATLVQPVGSPLSLECTVEGTSNPNLYWYRQAAGRGLQLLFYSVGIGQISSEVPQNLSASRPQDRQFILSSKKLLLSDSGFYLCAWIEVGWSTFGSGTRLTVV.

This chain joins TRBV6-6 and TRBJ1-3; D might be TRBD1 (6 bases). The V gene's germline CDR1 is MNHNY and CDR2 SVGAGI (reference sequence). V was pared by 0 bases and J by 8 bases, with 8 bases between. The CDR3 length is 13 residues. CDR3 residues: CASSYSQGHTIYF. The DNA for the CDR3 is TGTGCCAGCAGTTACTCGCAGGGGCACACCATATATTTT.

This clonotype was observed a few times. The chain uses TRBV6-1 and TRBJ2-5, with 11 bases lining up with TRBD2. The DNA end favors TRBJ2-7, so the J call may be wrong. The CDR3 totals 16 residues. CDR1 and CDR2 (germline): MNHNS, SASEGT. CDR3 bases: TGTGCCAGCAGGCCTTCGGGACTAGCGGTGGTCTACGAGCAGTACTTC. This translates into CASRPSGLAVVYEQYF.

J is TRBJ2-6 and V is TRBV11-2; no clear D gene. CDR1 SGHAT and CDR2 FQNNGV come from the germline V gene. This CDR3 contains 14 residues. Trimming removed 3 bases at V and 4 bases at J, with 7 bases between. The CDR3 spells CASSLMIGANVLTF. CDR3 bases: TGTGCCAGCAGCTTGATGATCGGGGCCAACGTCCTGACTTTC. Based on the CDR3 plus reference TRBV11-2 and TRBJ2-6, the full variable domain is EAGVAQSPRYKIIEKRQSVAFWCNPISGHATLYWYQQILGQGPKLLIQFQNNGVVDDSQLPKDRFSAERLKGVDSTLKIQPAKLEDSAVYLCASSLMIGANVLTFGAGSRLTVL.

This clonotype was detected a few times. The chain uses TRBV4-1 and TRBJ1-1; no firm D call. Germline CDR1 is MGHRA and CDR2 is YSYEKL. This CDR3 comprises 16 residues. V lost 4 bases, J lost 4 bases, and 19 bases lay in between. The CDR3 region has the DNA TGCGCCAGCAGCCTCGGCCACAGCGTGGGGTTCACTGAAGCTTTCTTT. Its translation: CASSLGHSVGFTEAFF.

This clonotype was counted only a few times. The chain links TRBV6-5 to TRBJ1-1; D is ambiguous. V was shortened by 4 bases and J by 0 bases, with 9 bases between the two germline ends. This CDR3 spans 14 amino acids. Germline V gene sequence: CDR1 MNHEY, CDR2 SVGAGI. In nucleotides, the CDR3 is TGTGCCAGCAGTTTTGGGCTCTTGAACACTGAAGCTTTCTTT. Translated: CASSFGLLNTEAFF.

The V and J genes are TRBV6-6 and TRBJ1-6, with D uncertain. CDR3 length: 15 residues. Germline assignment: CDR1 MNHNY and CDR2 SVGAGI (reference sequence). The V and J ends lost 6 bases and 9 bases respectively, with 18 bases between them. DNA of the CDR3: TGTGCCAGCAGCCGCTTGGAGAGCATTGGTTCACCCCTCCACTTT. This gives the protein CASSRLESIGSPLHF.